The subject of this entry is one T cell receptor (beta chain). Its target antigen remains unknown. Base qualities are not provided; no much larger clone lies one nucleotide away. The germline ends are 10 bases apart after V is trimmed by 1 base and J by 3 bases. The CDR3 holds 13 amino acids from the cysteine to the phenylalanine. Of all the DNA, just the CDR3 is kept, 39 bases in frame from base 1. CDR1 is given as GTSNPN and CDR2 as SVGIG, both from the germline V gene (reference sequence). This sample stems from a study of OX40 agonist ivuxolimab in advanced cancers. Regarding the research as a whole: Ivuxolimab was a fully human IgG2 agonistic monoclonal antibody targeting the costimulatory receptor OX40 (CD134). Patients were allowed to have had prior anti-PD-1, anti-PD-L1 or anti-CTLA-4 therapy, and 40% of the dose-escalation patients had been treated with checkpoint inhibitors. In the dose-escalation cohort, 82.7% of patients were male, and the mean age was roughly 60 years, with a range of about 23 to 90. Peripheral TCRbeta sequencing aimed to test whether ivuxolimab altered TCR sequence diversity and caused clonal T-cell expansion. Partial responses occurred in three dose-escalation patients, of whom one had hepatocellular carcinoma and two had cutaneous melanoma. Among the 50 to 55 dose-escalation patients, roughly 20 had hepatocellular carcinoma, about 15 melanoma, 9 renal cell carcinoma and 9 head and neck cancer. The paper describes the monotherapy dose-escalation part (N of about 52 patients) of the phase I trial of ivuxolimab. Intravenous ivuxolimab was administered to patients every 2 weeks at six dose levels: 0.01, 0.1, 0.3, 1.5, 3 and 10 mg/kg.

To sequence the TCRbeta CDR3 region, genomic DNA was isolated from the sorted cells. The immunoSEQ Assay was used for sequencing of TCRbeta CDR3 regions. The table was pulled from immuneACCESS by TCRdb, which kept in-frame rearrangements only. Such tables lose some clones; where checked, under half of the loss comes from unresolved V genes, and the rest has no known cause. This sample has 15,000 to 25,000 clones in its table, and around 88% of those were observed once. Together, the top ten hold approximately 10% of the sample. The trial excluded patients who had a history of autoimmune disease or were on systemic immunosuppression. Peripheral blood for TCR sequencing was collected from all dose cohorts at baseline, on cycle 4 day 1, and on cycle 7 day 1. Samples came from an open-label, multicenter, first-in-human phase I dose-escalation trial of ivuxolimab. The trial enrolled adults with locally advanced or metastatic head and neck squamous cell, hepatocellular, melanoma or renal cell carcinoma. CD4+ and CD8+ T cells were sorted separately from peripheral blood before TCR sequencing.

What the study reported, not specific to this receptor: After ivuxolimab, CD8+ T cells had more expanded clones than CD4+ T cells on average. Which antigens the clonally expanded peripheral T cells were specific for was not determined. Low levels of normalized T-cell clonal expansion were also seen in some patients who did not respond. At doses of 0.1 to 3.0 mg/kg, clonal expansion of both CD4+ and CD8+ blood T cells was observed from baseline to week 6. In partial responders in the 0.1-3.0 mg/kg groups, normalized peripheral clonal expansion was found to be among the lowest, especially among CD8+ T cells.

The TCR sequence derives from an adult with an advanced solid tumor such as melanoma, head and neck, liver or kidney cancer. The sequences come from CD4+ or CD8+ T cells sorted from blood, collected in a trial of the OX40 agonist ivuxolimab. The rearrangement combines TRBV30 with TRBJ2-7; no D gene call is confident. The DNA is as follows: TGTGCCTGGAGTGATATCCGTGGCTACGAGCAGTACTTC. Translation gives CAWSDIRGYEQYF.